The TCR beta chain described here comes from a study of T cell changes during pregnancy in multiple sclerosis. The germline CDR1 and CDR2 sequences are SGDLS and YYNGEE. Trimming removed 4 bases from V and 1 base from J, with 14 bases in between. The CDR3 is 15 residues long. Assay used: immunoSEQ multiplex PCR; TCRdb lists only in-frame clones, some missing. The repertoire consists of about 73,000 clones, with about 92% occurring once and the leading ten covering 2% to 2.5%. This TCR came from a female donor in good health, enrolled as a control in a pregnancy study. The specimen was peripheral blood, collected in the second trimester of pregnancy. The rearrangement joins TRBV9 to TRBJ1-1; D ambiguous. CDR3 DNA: TGTGCCAGCAGCCCAAGGACTATACAGAACACTGAAGCTTTCTTT. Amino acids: CASSPRTIQNTEAFF. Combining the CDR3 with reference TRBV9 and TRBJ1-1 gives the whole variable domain DSGVTQTPKHLITATGQRVTLRCSPRSGDLSVYWYQQSLDQGLQFLIQYYNGEERAKGNILERFSAQQFPDLHSELNLSSLELGDSALYFCASSPRTIQNTEAFFGQGTRLTVV.